Listed below are T cell receptor beta chains from one sample, sequenced in a study of cytomegalovirus exposure and HLA in healthy donors. The protocol was immunoSEQ multiplex PCR, while the TCRdb copy is restricted to in-frame clones and leaves out a portion. The sample has about 130,000 clones, about 77% seen once. The sequenced sample consisted of PBMCs. The source is a man aged 50-59 years in good health and CMV-seronegative. Both conserved end residues are part of each CDR3. The D gene is left open where the match is weak. Part of the rows lack a size; the others show once, few, many or a class for expanded clones.

TRBD2 TRBJ2-7 TRBV5-4 few TGTGCCAGCAGTAAGGGACTAGCGGGCTTCTCCTACGAGCAGTACTTC CASSKGLAGFSYEQYF
. TRBJ2-1 TRBV7-6 . TGTGCCAGCAGCTTAGACGGGTATTACAATGAGCAGTTCTTC CASSLDGYYNEQFF
TRBD1 TRBJ2-2 TRBV11-2 . TGTGCCAGCAGCCGTGGGACAGGGACAAACACCGGGGAGCTGTTTTTT CASSRGTGTNTGELFF
TRBD1 TRBJ1-4 TRBV6-5 . TGTGCCAGCAGTCGGGACAGGGATAATGAAAAACTGTTTTTT CASSRDRDNEKLFF
TRBD2 TRBJ2-1 TRBV11-1 . TGTGCCAGCAGCTCCCAGGCGGGGGGCGCTTGGAGCAATGAGCAGTTCTTC CASSSQAGGAWSNEQFF
. TRBJ2-7 TRBV10-3 few TGTGCCATCAGATCTGACAGACACGGTTACGAGCAGTACTTC CAIRSDRHGYEQYF
TRBD1 TRBJ2-7 TRBV19 . TGTGCCAGTACCGGGCCCGGGACAGGGGAGGAAGAGCAGTACTTC CASTGPGTGEEEQYF
TRBD1 TRBJ2-7 TRBV18 few TGTGCCAGCTCACCGGGACAGGGGGTCGAGCAGTACTTC CASSPGQGVEQYF
. TRBJ2-1 TRBV7-3 . TGTGCCAGCAGCTTCCCGGGTAATGAGCAGTTCTTC CASSFPGNEQFF
. TRBJ2-1 TRBV20-1 . TGCAGTGCTCGTCCGGGAAATGAGCAGTTCTTC CSARPGNEQFF
TRBD1 TRBJ1-5 TRBV28 once TGTGCCAGTCCGCCGGGACAGGGGGCGTGGGAGGGGCCCCAGCATTTT CASPPGQGAWEGPQHF
. TRBJ2-3 TRBV13 . TGTGCCAGCAGCTCCAGTGCGGGTACGCAGTATTTT CASSSSAGTQYF
. TRBJ2-5 TRBV5-1 . TGCGCCAGCAGCTTGGCCAACAGGTACCAAGAGACCCAGTACTTC CASSLANRYQETQYF
TRBD2 TRBJ2-1 TRBV6-5 . TGTGCCAGCAGTTACCGGACTAGCGGGAGGGCATATGAGCAGTTCTTC CASSYRTSGRAYEQFF
. TRBJ1-3 TRBV6-9 . TGTGCCAGCAGGGCCCCTCGCTCTGGAAACACCATATATTTT CASRAPRSGNTIYF
TRBD1 TRBJ2-7 TRBV30 once TGTGCCTGGGGGATGGGACAGCGCTACGAGCAGTACTTC CAWGMGQRYEQYF
. TRBJ2-3 TRBV11-2 . TGTGCCAGCAGCTTTCTAAGCGGCCCAGATACGCAGTATTTT CASSFLSGPDTQYF
TRBD1 TRBJ1-4 TRBV27 . TGTGCCAGCAGGCCCACCGGGACAGGGTATAACTGGCTGTTTTTT CASRPTGTGYNWLFF
. TRBJ2-7 TRBV2 . TGTGCCAGCAGTGAGGAAAGTCTAGTCTACGAGCAGTACTTC CASSEESLVYEQYF
TRBD2 TRBJ2-1 TRBV4-1 . TGCGCCAGCAGCCAAGTGAGCGGGAGATTCCGCAATGAGCAGTTCTTC CASSQVSGRFRNEQFF
TRBD2 TRBJ2-7 TRBV7-9 . TGTGCCAGCAGCTCGTCTTGGACTAGCGGCTACGAGCAGTACTTC CASSSSWTSGYEQYF
TRBD1 TRBJ2-3 TRBV29-1 . TGCAGCGCTGCGAGACAGGGGGTCACAGATACGCAGTATTTT CSAARQGVTDTQYF
. TRBJ2-7 TRBV6-5 . TGTGCCAGCAGACGACAATGGGACAACGCCTACGAGCAGTACTTC CASRRQWDNAYEQYF
. TRBJ2-7 TRBV7-8 . TGTGCCAGCAGCCACGCTGAGTCCTACGAGCAGTACTTC CASSHAESYEQYF
TRBD1 TRBJ2-1 TRBV7-2 once TGTGCCAGCAGCCAGCAACCGGGACAGACGGATGAGCAGTTCTTC CASSQQPGQTDEQFF
TRBD2 TRBJ2-7 TRBV6-1 . TGTGCCAGCAGTGAAGCGCGGGCTAGCGGCTCCTACGAGCAGTACTTC CASSEARASGSYEQYF
. TRBJ2-3 TRBV6-5 . TGTGCCAGCAGTTTCATCGCGGGGTCGGGTAGTACGCCGTATTTT CASSFIAGSGSTPYF
. TRBJ2-3 TRBV5-1 few TGCGCCAGCACCCTGACAGATACGCAGTATTTT CASTLTDTQYF
. TRBJ2-1 TRBV29-1 . TGCAGCGTTGAAGTGCAGAATGAGCAGTTCTTC CSVEVQNEQFF
TRBD1 TRBJ2-5 TRBV5-1 . TGCGCCAGCAGCTTGGGGGACAGGGGGCAAGAGACCCAGTACTTC CASSLGDRGQETQYF
. TRBJ1-4 TRBV2 few TGTGCCAGCAGGGCCCAGGCCAATGAAAAACTGTTTTTT CASRAQANEKLFF
TRBD2 TRBJ2-7 TRBV11-2 . TGTGCCAGCAGCTTAGGGGGTTTCGGGACTACACCCTACGAGCAGTACTTC CASSLGGFGTTPYEQYF
TRBD2 TRBJ2-1 TRBV19 . TGTGCCAGTACCTCTAGCGGGACCTACAATGAGCAGTTCTTC CASTSSGTYNEQFF
. TRBJ2-7 TRBV28 . TGTGCCAGCAGTCCCCCGGGGGGCGGCTACGAGCAGTACTTC CASSPPGGGYEQYF
TRBD2 TRBJ2-7 TRBV27 . TGTGCCAGCAGGCCCTTGCCTAGCGGGGCATCCTACGAGCAGTACTTC CASRPLPSGASYEQYF
TRBD2 TRBJ2-2 TRBV7-2 . TGTGCCAGCAGCAACGGACTAGGAGCTACCGGGGAGCTGTTTTTT CASSNGLGATGELFF
. TRBJ2-7 TRBV27 . TGTGCCAGCAGTTTATCCTTCGGGGTTTCCTACGAGCAGTACTTC CASSLSFGVSYEQYF
TRBD1 TRBJ1-6 TRBV11-2 . TGTGCCAGCAGCCCCCACAGGGGCTATAATTCACCCCTCCACTTT CASSPHRGYNSPLHF
. TRBJ1-5 TRBV27 . TGTGCCAGCAGTCCACAACCCCCACAGGGTAACCAGCCCCAGCATTTT CASSPQPPQGNQPQHF
TRBD1 TRBJ1-5 TRBV27 . TGTGCCAGCAGTTTGAGGCAGGGGGAGTCGTGGCCCCAGCATTTT CASSLRQGESWPQHF
. TRBJ2-1 TRBV19 . TGTGCCAGTAGCAGGGGACAGGGTGAAGCGGGAGTTCGTAATGAGCAGTTCTTC CASSRGQGEAGVRNEQFF
. TRBJ2-7 TRBV11-1 . TGTGCCAGCAGCTTAGGGGGCACGACGTACGAGCAGTACTTC CASSLGGTTYEQYF
. TRBJ2-2 TRBV19 . TGTGCCAGTAGTATTAACGCAGGTGCGAACACCGGGGAGCTGTTTTTT CASSINAGANTGELFF
TRBD2 TRBJ2-2 TRBV25-1 . TGTGCCAGCAGTAACACCGGACTAGCGGGATGGAACACCGGGGAGCTGTTTTTT CASSNTGLAGWNTGELFF
TRBD1 TRBJ2-1 TRBV19 few TGTGCCAGTAGTATGTGGACAGGGGTCGCCTACAATGAGCAGTTCTTC CASSMWTGVAYNEQFF
. TRBJ2-2 TRBV7-2 . TGTGCCAGCAGCCTACTTCTGAACACCGGGGAGCTGTTTTTT CASSLLLNTGELFF
TRBD1 TRBJ2-1 TRBV5-4 . TGTGCCAGCAGCCTGGGACAGGGGGTGTCCTCTGAGCAGTTCTTC CASSLGQGVSSEQFF
TRBD2 TRBJ2-1 TRBV6-5 few TGTGCCAGCAGGTGGACTAGCGGGAACAATGAGCAGTTCTTC CASRWTSGNNEQFF
. TRBJ2-7 TRBV28 few TGTGCCAGCAGTTTAGGGACAATCTACGAGCAGTACTTC CASSLGTIYEQYF
TRBD2 TRBJ2-5 TRBV9 . TGTGCCAGCAGCCCTGGGACATTAGGGCGGGGGGGACAAGAGACCCAGTACTTC CASSPGTLGRGGQETQYF